The clone carrying this TCR beta chain occurred many times. The hyperthyroidism patients had all been newly diagnosed, and their disease duration was under 2 months. Their ages ranged from 18 to 65 years. The CDR3 has 13 residues. Germline V gene sequence: CDR1 LNHDA, CDR2 SQIVND (reference sequence). V gave up 5 bases and J gave up 6 bases, with 14 bases separating them. These data are taken from a study of T cells in Graves' hyperthyroidism and ophthalmopathy. Study context: Sampling of peripheral blood happened at initial diagnosis, prior to any treatment.

Amplification of TCR beta CDR3 regions used RNA as the template. HTBI primers drove first-round RT-PCR of the TCR CDR3. From the multiplex PCR reads, TCRdb called clonotypes with MiXCR, one entry per CDR3 protein. The sample holds hundreds of thousands of distinct CDR3 sequences, 15% to 17% seen once. Sample: blood. The J gene is TRBJ2-7, the V gene TRBV19; TRBD1 or TRBD2 may be the D gene (5 bases each). The clonotype comes from a woman between 18 and 30 years old with Graves' hyperthyroidism. CDR3 DNA sequence: TGTGCCAGTAGTCCGGGACCGTCCGCCGAGCAGTACTTC. Translated: CASSPGPSAEQYF.